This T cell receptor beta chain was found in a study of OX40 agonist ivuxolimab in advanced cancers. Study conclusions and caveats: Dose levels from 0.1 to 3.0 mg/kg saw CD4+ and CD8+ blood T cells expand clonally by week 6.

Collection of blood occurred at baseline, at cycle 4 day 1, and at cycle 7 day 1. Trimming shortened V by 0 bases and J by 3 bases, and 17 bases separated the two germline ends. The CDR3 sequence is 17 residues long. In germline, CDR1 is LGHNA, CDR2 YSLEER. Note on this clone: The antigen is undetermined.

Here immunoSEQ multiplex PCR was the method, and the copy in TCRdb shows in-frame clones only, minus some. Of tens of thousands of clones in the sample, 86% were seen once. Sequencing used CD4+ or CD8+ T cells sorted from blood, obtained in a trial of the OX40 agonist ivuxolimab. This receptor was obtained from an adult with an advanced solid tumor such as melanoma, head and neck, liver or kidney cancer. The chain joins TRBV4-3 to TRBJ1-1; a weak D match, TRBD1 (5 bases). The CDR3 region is CASSQDVLGVWDTEAFF. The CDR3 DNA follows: TGCGCCAGCAGCCAAGACGTTTTGGGGGTTTGGGACACTGAAGCTTTCTTT.